A single sample gave rise to the 12 T cell receptor beta chains below, sequenced in a study of CD8 T cells in Susac syndrome. RNA was extracted with the RNeasy kit, and a quantity of roughly 0.45 to 1 ug was reverse transcribed using random hexamers. TCRdb redid the calling of the immunoSEQ multiplex PCR reads with MiXCR, one entry per CDR3 protein. Of roughly 120,000 distinct CDR3 sequences in the sample, 94% were seen once. Material: CD4+ T cells from PBMCs. These receptors originate from a human donor with multiple sclerosis.

This chain connects TRBV6-1 to TRBJ1-5; D not certain. Per germline, CDR1 MNHNS and CDR2 SASEGT. The V end lost 6 bases, the J end lost 9 bases, and 21 bases lay between the germline ends. The CDR3 has 15 residues. The CDR3 protein is CASRPIVIGSGPQHF. DNA for the CDR3: TGTGCCAGCAGACCGATCGTCATCGGGTCTGGGCCCCAGCATTTT.

V gene TRBV30 combines with J gene TRBJ2-5; D is ambiguous. The CDR3 totals 12 residues. The V and J ends lost 1 base and 7 bases respectively, with 10 bases between them. Germline loops: CDR1 GTSNPN, CDR2 SVGIG (reference sequence). The CDR3 DNA follows: TGTGCCTGGAGTGGCGGTCCCTGGACCCAGTACTTC. Its translation: CAWSGGPWTQYF.

The CDR3 sequence: CSARADAGGYNEQFF. For the CDR3, the DNA is TGCAGTGCTAGAGCCGATGCGGGAGGGTACAATGAGCAGTTCTTC. This chain joins TRBV20-1 and TRBJ2-1; 9 nucleotides match TRBD2. Germline loops: CDR1 DFQATT, CDR2 SNEGSKA (reference sequence). CDR3 length: 15 residues. The junction had 5 bases not matched to a gene; V was cut back by 1 base and J by 4 bases.

This chain links TRBV7-9 with TRBJ2-3; D is uncertain. CDR3 length equals 17 residues. Trimming pared 1 base from V and 0 bases from J, leaving 14 bases between. Germline-derived CDR1 and CDR2 are SEHNR and FQNEAQ (reference sequence). CDR3 loop: CASSLGKAAASTDTQYF. CDR3 sequence (DNA): TGTGCCAGCAGCTTAGGTAAAGCCGCTGCTAGCACAGATACGCAGTATTTT.

The table lists this clonotype with a count of one. The genes are TRBV6-2 or TRBV6-3 and TRBJ1-2, with D uncertain. The CDR3 is 11 amino acids. CDR1 MNHEY and CDR2 SVGEGT come from the germline V gene. The ends were cut back, 2 bases at V and 4 bases at J, with 2 bases in the middle. This chain's CDR3 is CASSYTYGYTF. The CDR3 region has the DNA TGTGCCAGCAGTTACACCTATGGCTACACCTTC.

V and J are TRBV15 and TRBJ2-1, with TRBD2 as a possible D gene (6 bases). The V gene lost 5 bases and the J gene lost 6 bases, with 17 bases spanning the gap. Germline CDR1 reads LNHNV; CDR2 reads YYDKDF (reference sequence). This CDR3 has 15 amino acids. As DNA, the CDR3 is TGTGCCACCAGCGGTCTCGCGGGGAGCCGCAATGAGCAGTTCTTC. This sequence encodes CATSGLAGSRNEQFF.

CDR3 sequence reads: CASSRLGTEETQYF. CDR3 sequence (DNA): TGTGCCAGCAGCCGCCTGGGGACAGAAGAGACCCAGTACTTC. This chain joins TRBV3-1 and TRBJ2-5; the match to TRBD1 covers 7 bases. Germline-derived CDR1 and CDR2 are LGHDT and YNNKEL (reference sequence). V shed 4 bases and J 3 bases; nucleotides not matched to a gene: 5. The CDR3 totals 14 residues.

This sequence joins TRBV28 and TRBJ1-2, with a possible D match to TRBD1 (5 bases). Per the germline V gene, CDR1 is MDHEN and CDR2 is SYDVKM. The CDR3 is 14 residues long. The germline V and J ends were trimmed by 6 bases and 4 bases, with 15 bases remaining between them. The CDR3 nucleotides are TGTGCCAGCAGAGGGACGGGAGGCCCCTATGGCTACACCTTC. Amino acid sequence: CASRGTGGPYGYTF.

The chain links TRBV27 to TRBJ1-2; 11 bases agree with TRBD1. With V trimmed by 2 bases and J by 1 base, 6 bases remained unmatched. Germline CDR1 and CDR2: MNHEY and SMNVEV (reference sequence). This CDR3 has 17 residues. CDR3 nucleotide sequence: TGTGCCAGCAGTTTAGTGGGACAGGGGGTGTTTAACTATGGCTACACCTTC. Residues: CASSLVGQGVFNYGYTF.

This clonotype was picked up one time. The J gene is TRBJ2-7, the V gene TRBV9; D unresolved. The ends were cut back, 0 bases at V and 1 base at J, with 5 bases in the middle. CDR3 length equals 13 residues. Per the germline V gene, CDR1 is SGDLS and CDR2 is YYNGEE. CDR3 nucleotides: TGTGCCAGCAGCGTAGTGGGTTCCTACGAGCAGTACTTC. The encoded protein is CASSVVGSYEQYF.

The rearrangement links TRBV12-3 or TRBV12-4 to TRBJ2-6; either TRBD1 or TRBD2 may supply D (5 bases each). The CDR3 contains 15 residues. The V end was cut by 3 bases, the J end by 2 bases, with 8 bases between. CDR3 in amino acids: CASSFGGTGANVLTF. CDR3 DNA sequence: TGTGCCAGCAGTTTTGGGGGTACTGGGGCCAACGTCCTGACTTTC.

The chain combines TRBV12-3 or TRBV12-4 with TRBJ1-4; 9 nucleotides align to TRBD1. J lost 0 bases, V lost 6 bases, and 5 bases had no gene match. This CDR3 is built from 16 residues. CDR3 sequence reads: CASSPGTGSTNEKLFF. In nucleotides, the CDR3 is TGTGCCAGCAGCCCCGGGACAGGGTCAACTAATGAAAAACTGTTTTTT.